Reported below is one T cell receptor beta chain. What it recognizes is unknown. The data originate from a study of CD8 T cells in ankylosing spondylitis. The study, taken as a whole, reports: Disease-linked clones had a CD8+ phenotype and relatively low frequency in peripheral blood. Reactive arthritis synovial fluid and blood previously showed some of these motif variants.

Germline CDR1 reads MDHEN; CDR2 reads SYDVKM. V was cut by 4 bases and J by 6 bases, with 12 bases left in between. The CDR3 extends over 14 amino acids. Molecular-barcoded quantitative 5'-RACE produced these TCR beta libraries. TCRdb processed the 5' RACE reads anew with MiXCR; each CDR3 protein has one entry. This sample has 180,000 or so distinct CDR3 sequences, with around a tenth found just once. This chain joins TRBV28 and TRBJ2-2; D is uncertain. The TCR sequence derives from a male donor with ankylosing spondylitis or in good health (not recorded which). The material sequenced was blood, either unsorted or a sorted T cell fraction (not recorded which). This CDR3 is CASSSGFGAGELFF. In DNA, the CDR3 is TGTGCCAGCAGTTCTGGATTTGGGGCCGGGGAGCTGTTTTTT.